The 18 T cell receptor beta chains below all came from one sample that was sequenced in a study of blood T cell repertoires in COVID-19. The protocol was immunoSEQ multiplex PCR, while the TCRdb copy is restricted to in-frame clones and leaves out a portion. The sample contains approximately 290,000 clones, approximately 89% of which appear only once. Material for sequencing was peripheral blood. These TCRs come from a woman in her 30s with COVID-19, enrolled during active disease.

The V and J genes are TRBV5-6 and TRBJ2-1; D gene ambiguous. CDR1 and CDR2 from the germline V gene are SGHDT and YYEEEE. V was clipped by 0 bases and J by 10 bases, with 5 bases between them. CDR3 length: 11 amino acids. In DNA form, the CDR3 reads TGTGCCAGCAGCTTGGGGCCCGAGCAGTTCTTC. This translates into CASSLGPEQFF.

J is TRBJ1-4 and V is TRBV5-4; no definite D call. The germline V and J ends were trimmed by 5 bases and 8 bases, with 16 bases remaining between them. The CDR3 runs 14 residues. The germline V gene has CDR1 SGHNT and CDR2 YYREEE (reference sequence). The CDR3 nucleotides are TGTGCCAGCAGTAGTACGGGAGGTGGCGAAAAACTGTTTTTT. Translation gives CASSSTGGGEKLFF. Full variable domain (missing parts from reference TRBV5-4 and TRBJ1-4): ETGVTQSPTHLIKTRGQQVTLRCSSQSGHNTVSWYQQALGQGPQFIFQYYREEENGRGNFPPRFSGLQFPNYSSELNVNALELDDSALYLCASSSTGGGEKLFFGSGTQLSVL.

The chain recombines TRBV6-5 with TRBJ1-1; D call uncertain. From germline, CDR1 is MNHEY and CDR2 SVGAGI. V lost 0 bases and J lost 1, with 6 bases in between. The CDR3 sequence is 14 residues long. CDR3: CASSYSFRNTEAFF. In nucleotides, the CDR3 is TGTGCCAGCAGTTACTCGTTCAGGAACACTGAAGCTTTCTTT.

The chain couples TRBV6-5 to TRBJ2-3; 9 bases map to TRBD2. The length of the CDR3 is 14 residues. Germline assignment: CDR1 MNHEY and CDR2 SVGAGI. With 2 bases clipped from V and 7 bases from J, the junction kept 4 bases outside the gene matches. In DNA form, the CDR3 reads TGTGCCAGCAGTTACCCGTCTAGCGGGAATACGCAGTATTTT. Amino acids: CASSYPSSGNTQYF.

This rearrangement joins TRBV18 to TRBJ1-6; D may be TRBD1 (6 bases). The CDR3 is 17 residues long. The V end lost 3 bases, the J end lost 7 bases, and 19 bases lay between the germline ends. From germline, CDR1 is KGHSH and CDR2 LQKENI. CDR3 protein: CASSPREGGVGNSPLHF. The CDR3 DNA sequence: TGTGCCAGCTCACCCCGGGAAGGGGGGGTGGGGAATTCACCCCTCCACTTT. Variable domain in full (rest from reference TRBV18 and TRBJ1-6): NAGVMQNPRHLVRRRGQEARLRCSPMKGHSHVYWYRQLPEEGLKFMVYLQKENIIDESGMPKERFSAEFPKEGPSILRIQQVVRGDSAAYFCASSPREGGVGNSPLHFGNGTRLTVT.

V gene TRBV5-1 combines with J gene TRBJ1-1; TRBD1 might be the D (6 bases). CDR3 size: 15 residues. Germline CDR1 SGHRS, CDR2 YFSETQ. Trimming stripped 0 bases from V and 1 base from J, with 10 bases between. The CDR3 spells CASSLAPTGNTEAFF. CDR3 DNA sequence: TGCGCCAGCAGCTTGGCCCCGACAGGGAACACTGAAGCTTTCTTT.

The chain links TRBV18 to TRBJ2-3; 8 bases are shared with TRBD2. Trimming removed 3 bases from V and 1 base from J; junction bases left unmatched: 3. This CDR3 contains 15 residues. In germline, CDR1 is KGHSH, CDR2 LQKENI. The CDR3 DNA sequence: TGTGCCAGCTCACCTGTGACTAGCGGCACAGATACGCAGTATTTT. Translating it yields CASSPVTSGTDTQYF.

The DNA for the CDR3 is TGTGCCATCAGTGACCCACAGGGGACTTTGAACACTGAAGCTTTCTTT. Protein product: CAISDPQGTLNTEAFF. The chain employs TRBV10-3 and TRBJ1-1, with 7 bases identical to TRBD1. Losses at the gene ends were 3 bases for V and 0 bases for J; bases not matched to a gene: 7. Germline loops: CDR1 ENHRY, CDR2 SYGVKD. This CDR3 region has 16 residues.

The chain combines TRBV10-2 with TRBJ1-5, with 7 bases aligning to TRBD1. Germline V gene lookup returns CDR1 WSHSY and CDR2 SAAADI. V gave up 7 bases and J gave up 3 bases; unmatched junction bases: 6. The CDR3 loop spans 14 amino acids. The CDR3 reads CASTRDSVNQPQHF. The CDR3 DNA reads TGCGCCAGCACGCGGGACAGCGTCAATCAGCCCCAGCATTTT.

The gene calls are TRBV18 and TRBJ2-1, with 7 bases that match TRBD2. J was trimmed by 0 bases and V by 3 bases; bases with no gene match: 8. The CDR3 spans 17 residues. Germline V CDR1 and CDR2: KGHSH, LQKENI. The CDR3 spells CASSPGGAGISYNEQFF. CDR3 in DNA: TGTGCCAGCTCACCTGGGGGAGCGGGGATCTCCTACAATGAGCAGTTCTTC.

V usage is TRBV2 and J usage is TRBJ1-1, with TRBD1 matching 9 bases. The CDR3 spans 17 residues. Germline assignment: CDR1 SNHLY and CDR2 FYNNEI. After removal of 0 bases from V and 3 bases from J, the junction contained 8 bases not matched to a gene. The CDR3 loop reads CASSEATGGVIDTEAFF. The CDR3 DNA sequence: TGTGCCAGCAGTGAAGCGACAGGGGGAGTGATCGACACTGAAGCTTTCTTT.

This clone was counted between two and nine times. DNA for the CDR3: TGTGCCAGCAGCCGACAGCAGGGTTTGGACACTGAAGCTTTCTTT. Translated, it gives CASSRQQGLDTEAFF. The chain links TRBV5-4 to TRBJ1-1, with D perhaps TRBD1 (5 bases). Germline-derived CDR1 and CDR2 are SGHNT and YYREEE (reference sequence). The CDR3 is 15 residues long. V was shortened by 4 bases and J by 3 bases, with 16 bases between the two germline ends.

The CDR3 protein is CASSLYPGWQGTDTQYF. For the CDR3, the DNA is TGTGCCAGCAGTTTATACCCCGGGTGGCAGGGGACAGATACGCAGTATTTT. This chain connects TRBV27 to TRBJ2-3; tentative D call: TRBD1 (6 bases). CDR3 size: 17 residues. The germline V gene encodes CDR1 MNHEY and CDR2 SMNVEV (reference sequence). V lost 1 base to trimming and J lost 3 bases, with 17 bases between them.

V usage is TRBV5-1 and J usage is TRBJ1-1; possible D gene TRBD1, 6 bases. The CDR3 sequence is 15 residues long. The V gene lost 5 bases and the J gene lost 2 bases, with 16 bases spanning the gap. Germline CDR1 reads SGHRS; CDR2 reads YFSETQ. CDR3 in DNA: TGCGCCAGCAGGGTGGGTGGGGGCGGCAACACTGAAGCTTTCTTT. Protein sequence: CASRVGGGGNTEAFF.

The chain recombines TRBV14 with TRBJ1-2; tentative D call: TRBD1 (5 bases). Germline lookup yields CDR1 SGHDN and CDR2 FVKESK. This CDR3 is built from 16 residues. V was clipped by 0 bases and J by 8 bases, with 19 bases between them. CDR3 in amino acids: CASSQDRWGSELGYTF. The CDR3 DNA is TGTGCCAGCAGCCAAGATAGGTGGGGCAGTGAGCTAGGCTACACCTTC.

The sample holds one count of this clone. The rearrangement uses TRBV15 and TRBJ2-3; D perhaps matches TRBD2 (5 bases). The V gene lost 5 bases and the J gene lost 4 bases, with 16 bases spanning the gap. In germline, CDR1 is LNHNV, CDR2 YYDKDF (reference sequence). The CDR3 is made up of 15 amino acids. For the CDR3, the DNA is TGTGCCACCAGCGGAGGTCATGTGAGGGCAGATACGCAGTATTTT. Residues: CATSGGHVRADTQYF. The complete variable domain, with remaining parts taken from reference TRBV15 and TRBJ2-3, reads DAMVIQNPRYQVTQFGKPVTLSCSQTLNHNVMYWYQQKSSQAPKLLFHYYDKDFNNEADTPDNFQSRRPNTSFCFLDIRSPGLGDTAMYLCATSGGHVRADTQYFGPGTRLTVL.

The chain recombines TRBV3-1 (or the pseudogene TRBV3-2) with TRBJ2-5, with D possibly TRBD2 on 6 matching bases. Between the trimmed V and J ends, which lost 4 bases and 9 bases, there was a span of 18 bases. The CDR3 is 14 amino acids. Germline CDR1 reads LGHDT; CDR2 reads YNNKEL (reference sequence). DNA of the CDR3: TGTGCCAGCAGCCCGACTGGGCGGGGTGGGTCCCAGTACTTC. Translating gives CASSPTGRGGSQYF.

The V gene is TRBV6-6, the J gene TRBJ1-6; D unresolved. The CDR3 totals 13 residues. The V gene lost 4 bases and the J gene lost 14 bases, with 15 bases spanning the gap. Germline assignment: CDR1 MNHNY and CDR2 SVGAGI (reference sequence). CDR3 amino acids: CASSSSEAAALHF. The CDR3 DNA follows: TGTGCCAGCAGTTCCTCAGAGGCGGCAGCCCTCCACTTT.